The entry below gives a single T cell receptor beta chain sequence along with its context. The antigen is unknown. The sample is drawn from a study of shared clonotypes between healthy human individuals. At the level of the study: The donor group consisted of a couple of women and three men, aged 18 to 49.

Whole-study findings and limits: Sampling involved blood alone; tissue repertoires likely differ. Roughly 5% of naive CD4 clonotypes were common to a handful of donors.

Libraries were prepared by immunoSEQ multiplex PCR; TCRdb keeps only in-frame clonotypes and omits some of them. The sample lists roughly 1,800,000 clones, over 85% seen once, with 0.95% to 1.5% in the top ten. The CDR3 runs to 14 residues. V lost 5 bases and J lost 2; bases outside the gene matches: 6. The germline gives CDR1 LNHDA, CDR2 SQIVND (reference sequence). CD8 cells regarded as naive lacked CD45RO, were positively chosen for CCR7, and omitted terminally differentiated effector memory CD45RA+ cells. This TCR was recovered from a man aged 18 to 30 in good health. The rearrangement joins TRBV19 to TRBJ2-7, with 7 bases identical to TRBD2. The specimen was naive CD8+ T cells sorted from blood. CDR3 DNA: TGTGCCAGTAGTGAAAGCGGGAACCCCTACGAGCAGTACTTC. Amino acids: CASSESGNPYEQYF. Variable domain in full (rest from reference TRBV19 and TRBJ2-7): DGGITQSPKYLFRKEGQNVTLSCEQNLNHDAMYWYRQDPGQGLRLIYYSQIVNDFQKGDIAEGYSVSREKKESFPLTVTSAQKNPTAFYLCASSESGNPYEQYFGPGTRLTVT.